Listed here are 5 T cell receptor beta chains from one sample, sequenced in a study of early T cells in non-severe SARS-CoV-2 infection. MiXCR, applied by TCRdb to the 5' RACE reads, yields one record per CDR3 protein. The sample has approximately 34,000 distinct CDR3 sequences, about 7.4% seen once. Sequencing was performed on whole blood, taken at baseline. The receptors shown here come from an adult who was a healthcare worker with PCR-confirmed SARS-CoV-2 infection or an uninfected control (not recorded which).

The chain has TRBV5-1 and TRBJ2-5; D might be TRBD2 (6 bases). This CDR3 has 17 residues. The germline V gene has CDR1 SGHRS and CDR2 YFSETQ. The V end was cut by 4 bases, the J end by 4 bases, with 23 bases between. DNA of the CDR3: TGCGCCAGCAGCGGGAGGACACCCGGCCACGGCGGAGAGACCCAGTACTTC. It specifies CASSGRTPGHGGETQYF.

The rearrangement joins TRBV28 to TRBJ1-2; no reliable D call. The length of the CDR3 is 14 residues. CDR1 MDHEN and CDR2 SYDVKM come from the germline V gene. V was trimmed by 5 bases and J by 8 bases, leaving 18 bases between them. The CDR3 is CASSLLVTPEGYTF. For the CDR3, the DNA is TGTGCCAGCAGTCTTCTGGTAACGCCGGAAGGCTACACCTTC.

This clonotype occurred a few times. The V and J genes are TRBV2 and TRBJ2-5; 8 nucleotides line up with TRBD2. Germline CDR1 reads SNHLY; CDR2 reads FYNNEI. There are 12 residues in the CDR3. V dropped 7 bases and J dropped 14; count of bases not matched to a gene: 12. CDR3 residues: CASNPAGAPLYF. The DNA for the CDR3 is TGTGCCAGCAATCCAGCGGGGGCCCCGCTTTACTTC.

The chain recombines TRBV10-2 with TRBJ2-4; D is perhaps TRBD1 or TRBD2 (5 bases each). V shed 0 bases and J shed 7 bases, with 10 bases lying between them. From germline, CDR1 is WSHSY and CDR2 SAAADI. The CDR3 extends over 14 amino acids. As DNA, the CDR3 is TGCGCCAGCAGTGAGTCCACGGGGCAGAACATTCAGTACTTC. Translated, it gives CASSESTGQNIQYF.

This clonotype was observed a few times. V gene TRBV13 combines with J gene TRBJ1-4; the D is unclear. The CDR3 sequence is 17 residues long. V was clipped by 3 bases and J by 8 bases, with 22 bases between them. Germline CDR1 reads PRHDT; CDR2 reads FYEKMQ (reference sequence). CDR3 region: CASSLDGPGPNGEKLFF. The CDR3 nucleotides are TGTGCCAGCAGCTTGGACGGTCCGGGTCCAAACGGGGAAAAACTGTTTTTT.